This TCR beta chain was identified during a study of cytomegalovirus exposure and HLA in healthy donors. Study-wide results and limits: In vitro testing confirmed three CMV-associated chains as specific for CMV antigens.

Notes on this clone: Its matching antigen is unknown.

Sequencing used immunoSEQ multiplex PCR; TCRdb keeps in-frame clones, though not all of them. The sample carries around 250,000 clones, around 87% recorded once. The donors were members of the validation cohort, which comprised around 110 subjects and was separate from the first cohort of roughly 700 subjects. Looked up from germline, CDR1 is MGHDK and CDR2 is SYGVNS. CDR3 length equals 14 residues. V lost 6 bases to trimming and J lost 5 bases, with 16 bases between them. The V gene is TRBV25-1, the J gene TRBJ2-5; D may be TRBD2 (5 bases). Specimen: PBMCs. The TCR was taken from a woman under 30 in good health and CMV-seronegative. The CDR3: CASSPASGSETQYF. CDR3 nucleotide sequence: TGTGCCAGCAGCCCCGCGAGCGGCTCGGAGACCCAGTACTTC.